Listed here is a single TCR beta chain. Participants spanned ages about 18 to 95 years and resided in over 20 US areas. Cohorts were based on clinical histories the participants reported. Original processing notes: Quantification of nucleated cells was approximated via reference gene primer amplification. Libraries were prepared by immunoSEQ multiplex PCR; TCRdb keeps only in-frame clonotypes and omits some of them. The V and J calls and clone size are taken from that table; D and trimming were inferred from the DNA. The sample includes more than 150,000 clones, about four fifths of them seen just once. This entry belongs to a study of blood T cell repertoires in COVID-19. About the research overall: PBMCs, B-cell-depleted T cells, or T cells were the source of the cDNA or gDNA that made up the material.

With 0 bases clipped from V and 3 bases from J, the junction kept 7 bases outside the gene matches. Looked up from germline, CDR1 is SGDLS and CDR2 is YYNGEE. The CDR3 extends over 16 amino acids. The sequenced sample consisted of PBMCs or T cells enriched from blood (not recorded which). This sequence originates from a man aged 40-55 years who had recovered from COVID-19. This chain connects TRBV9 to TRBJ1-1; TRBD1 matches at 8 bases. CDR3 DNA sequence: TGTGCCAGCAGCGTAGGACAGGGGTTTTCAGACACTGAAGCTTTCTTT. Amino acids: CASSVGQGFSDTEAFF.